Presented here are 8 T cell receptor beta chains from one specimen sequenced in a study of vaccination and CD4 T cells after COVID-19. What these receptors recognize is not known. Sequencing of the DNA from cultured CD4+ T cells was carried out with the Oncomine TCR Beta short-read assay. TCRdb itself ran the PCR reads through MiXCR, one entry per CDR3 protein. Altogether around 15,000 distinct CDR3 sequences are present, 35% to 50% being singletons, with the ten largest covering 5.6%. Treatment denoted: approximately nine-day PBMC culture with coronavirus spike peptide pools or control peptides (ViraFEST assay). The sequencing here drew on CD4+ T cells from blood, cultured in vitro, taken before SARS-CoV-2 vaccination. All receptors derive from a human donor who had recovered from COVID-19.

The rearrangement uses TRBV4-3 and TRBJ1-2; TRBD1 matches 7 bases. The trim removed 0 bases at V and 5 bases at J, leaving 6 bases unmatched. The V gene's germline CDR1 is LGHNA and CDR2 YSLEER. This CDR3 has 15 amino acids. The CDR3 DNA sequence: TGCGCCAGCAGCCAAGATCCCGCAGGGGGATATGGCTACACCTTC. Amino acid sequence: CASSQDPAGGYGYTF.

The chain couples TRBV19 to TRBJ2-5; 7 bases align to TRBD1. This CDR3 contains 13 residues. The V gene end was trimmed by 4 bases and the J gene end by 3 bases; junction bases not matched to a gene: 2. CDR1 is LNHDA and CDR2 is SQIVND in the germline V gene (reference sequence). In DNA form, the CDR3 reads TGTGCCAGTAGTAAAGGGACAGAAGAGACCCAGTACTTC. This sequence encodes CASSKGTEETQYF. Filled out from reference TRBV19 and TRBJ2-5, the complete variable domain reads DGGITQSPKYLFRKEGQNVTLSCEQNLNHDAMYWYRQDPGQGLRLIYYSQIVNDFQKGDIAEGYSVSREKKESFPLTVTSAQKNPTAFYLCASSKGTEETQYFGPGTRLLVL.

J is TRBJ1-2 and V is TRBV28; D is uncertain. Trimming removed 5 bases at V and 6 bases at J, with 13 bases between. Germline V CDR1 and CDR2: MDHEN, SYDVKM. CDR3 length: 13 amino acids. This CDR3 is CASSRSRTDGYTF. CDR3 sequence (DNA): TGTGCCAGCAGTCGGAGCCGGACGGATGGCTACACCTTC.

This chain uses TRBV6-2 or TRBV6-3 with TRBJ2-3, with D tentatively TRBD2 (5 bases). Deletions cut 5 bases from V and 1 base from J, with 13 bases between. Germline V CDR1 and CDR2: MNHEY, SVGEGT. The CDR3 totals 15 residues. CDR3 bases: TGTGCCAGCAGTGAACTCGGGGTGGGCACAGATACGCAGTATTTT. Translation gives CASSELGVGTDTQYF.

This clonotype was detected a few times. The chain couples TRBV27 to TRBJ1-5; 8 positions match TRBD1. In germline, CDR1 is MNHEY, CDR2 SMNVEV (reference sequence). This CDR3 has 16 residues. The V and J ends lost 5 bases and 2 bases, in that order; junction bases with no gene match: 8. The CDR3, as DNA: TGTGCCAGCAGTCCGACTCTGACAGGGGGCAATCAGCCCCAGCATTTT. This codes for CASSPTLTGGNQPQHF.

This clonotype was counted a few times. The V call is TRBV20-1, the J call TRBJ1-1; weak D call: TRBD1 (5 bases). The V gene lost 0 bases and the J gene lost 4 bases, with 12 bases spanning the gap. The CDR3 contains 14 residues. Germline-derived CDR1 and CDR2 are DFQATT and SNEGSKA (reference sequence). CDR3 in amino acids: CSARDQGGRTEAFF. The CDR3 coding sequence is TGCAGTGCTAGAGATCAGGGAGGTCGCACTGAAGCTTTCTTT.

The genes are TRBV7-8 and TRBJ1-1; no definite D call. The V end lost 1 base, the J end lost 6 bases, and 3 bases lay between the germline ends. The CDR3 consists of 11 residues. Germline V gene lookup returns CDR1 SGHVS and CDR2 FQNEAQ. The CDR3 here is CASSLEAEAFF. CDR3 DNA sequence: TGTGCCAGCAGCTTAGAGGCTGAAGCTTTCTTT.

This clonotype has a single count. V usage is TRBV25-1 and J usage is TRBJ1-2, with TRBD1 as a possible D gene (5 bases). CDR1 is MGHDK, CDR2 SYGVNS, per germline. Trimming shortened V by 6 bases and J by 2 bases, and 10 bases separated the two germline ends. The CDR3 consists of 13 residues. DNA of the CDR3: TGTGCCAGCAGCCGGGACGGCAACTATGGCTACACCTTC. It yields the protein CASSRDGNYGYTF.